Sequencing of this TCR beta chain was carried out in a study of tumor-infiltrating lymphocytes in primary liver carcinoma. Unsorted whole blood supplied the blood RNA, and germline DNA was isolated too. With a constant-region primer, TCR beta cDNA was made from around 520 ng of total RNA. Nested multiplex PCR, run for three rounds with slightly modified ARM-PCR, yielded TCR beta libraries. Forward primers for TRBV1-TRBV30 and a C-beta reverse primer served the first two PCR rounds, at approximately 10 cycles each. TCRdb passed the multiplex PCR reads through MiXCR, listing each CDR3 protein once. The data show almost 200,000 distinct CDR3 sequences, with almost 65% seen just once and about 7.1% held by the top ten. V was pared by 6 bases and J by 8 bases, with 19 bases between. Germline V gene data show CDR1 as SQVTM and CDR2 as ANQGSEA. The CDR3 consists of 13 residues.

The rearrangement uses TRBV29-1 and TRBJ1-2; possible D gene TRBD1, 5 bases. The TCR comes from a woman aged 60-75 years with primary liver carcinoma and hepatitis B virus infection. The sequenced material came from peripheral blood. Here the CDR3 reads CSVASGTGYGYTF. The CDR3 DNA follows: TGCAGCGTCGCTAGCGGGACTGGCTACGGCTACACCTTC.